These 21 T cell receptor beta chains were sequenced from one sample in a study of blood T cell repertoires in COVID-19. TCRdb keeps only in-frame clones here, not all; method: immunoSEQ multiplex PCR. The data hold 240,000 or so clones, with 75% to 90% observed a single time. The sequenced sample was peripheral blood. The receptors shown here come from a woman aged 25 to 39 who had recovered from COVID-19.

The V gene is TRBV18, the J gene TRBJ1-5; D is possibly TRBD1 (5 bases). Trimming left V 3 bases short and J 0 bases short, with 12 bases between. The CDR3 sequence is 16 residues long. CDR1 is KGHSH, CDR2 LQKENI, per germline. The CDR3: CASSPQGSYSNQPQHF. CDR3 DNA: TGTGCCAGCTCACCGCAGGGCTCCTATAGCAATCAGCCCCAGCATTTT. Together with reference TRBV18 and TRBJ1-5, the CDR3 gives the full variable domain: NAGVMQNPRHLVRRRGQEARLRCSPMKGHSHVYWYRQLPEEGLKFMVYLQKENIIDESGMPKERFSAEFPKEGPSILRIQQVVRGDSAAYFCASSPQGSYSNQPQHFGDGTRLSIL.

V gene TRBV19 combines with J gene TRBJ1-5, with D possibly matching TRBD1 (5 bases). The CDR3 totals 13 residues. Per the germline V gene, CDR1 is LNHDA and CDR2 is SQIVND (reference sequence). Trimming took 9 bases from V and 4 from J, leaving 13 bases between them. The CDR3 is CASNGRGNQPQHF. The CDR3 nucleotides are TGTGCCAGCAATGGAAGGGGAAATCAGCCCCAGCATTTT. The full variable domain, with the rest looked up from reference TRBV19 and TRBJ1-5, is DGGITQSPKYLFRKEGQNVTLSCEQNLNHDAMYWYRQDPGQGLRLIYYSQIVNDFQKGDIAEGYSVSREKKESFPLTVTSAQKNPTAFYLCASNGRGNQPQHFGDGTRLSIL.

The chain is built from TRBV10-3 and TRBJ2-2; 8 bases agree with TRBD2. V shed 11 bases and J 5 bases; nucleotides not matched to a gene: 13. The CDR3 extends over 15 amino acids. Germline CDR1 and CDR2: ENHRY and SYGVKD. CDR3 region: CAPGGGGGSTGELFF. The CDR3 DNA reads as TGTGCCCCCGGGGGGGGCGGGGGCTCTACCGGGGAGCTGTTTTTT.

The rearrangement uses TRBV5-4 and TRBJ1-1; D remains unclear. The CDR3 is 13 residues long. Germline V lookup: CDR1 SGHNT, CDR2 YYREEE (reference sequence). The germline V and J ends were trimmed by 1 base and 2 bases, with 6 bases remaining between them. CDR3 protein: CASSLIVNTEAFF. The CDR3, as DNA: TGTGCCAGCAGCTTGATCGTAAACACTGAAGCTTTCTTT.

V gene TRBV11-2 combines with J gene TRBJ1-6; TRBD1 matches at 10 bases. The germline V gene encodes CDR1 SGHAT and CDR2 FQNNGV. The CDR3 is 16 amino acids. Germline trimming cut 6 bases from V and 3 bases from J; bases unmatched to any gene: 5. CDR3 in amino acids: CASSPRTGGYNSPLHF. The CDR3, as DNA: TGTGCCAGCAGTCCACGGACAGGGGGCTATAATTCACCCCTCCACTTT.

The chain recombines TRBV6-5 with TRBJ1-1; TRBD1 might be the D (5 bases). Trimming pared 4 bases from V and 2 bases from J, leaving 8 bases between. The germline CDR1 and CDR2 sequences are MNHEY and SVGAGI. The CDR3 covers 13 residues. The CDR3 here is CASSSRVNTEAFF. The CDR3 coding sequence is TGTGCCAGCAGTTCCAGGGTAAACACTGAAGCTTTCTTT.

This chain joins TRBV7-3 and TRBJ2-1; TRBD2 agrees at 10 bases. The CDR3 length is 15 residues. The germline V gene has CDR1 SGHTA and CDR2 FQGTGA. V was pared by 5 bases and J by 2 bases, with 3 bases of the junction left unmatched. CDR3 residues: CASSQLAGAYNEQFF. Here the CDR3 DNA reads TGTGCCAGCAGCCAGCTAGCGGGGGCCTACAATGAGCAGTTCTTC.

The rearrangement uses TRBV6-2 or TRBV6-3 and TRBJ1-3; D not certain. This CDR3 region has 15 residues. Germline CDR1 reads MNHEY; CDR2 reads SVGEGT. Trimming removed 5 bases at V and 3 bases at J, with 14 bases between. The CDR3 sequence: CASSVPATGGNTIYF. The CDR3 DNA follows: TGTGCCAGCAGTGTGCCCGCGACGGGTGGAAACACCATATATTTT.

This clone has more than one count but fewer than ten. The chain has TRBV18 and TRBJ1-5, with D perhaps matching TRBD1 (5 bases). This CDR3 comprises 14 residues. The ends were cut back, 5 bases at V and 7 bases at J, with 15 bases in the middle. The germline V gene has CDR1 KGHSH and CDR2 LQKENI. The CDR3: CASSSGPGRQPQHF. The DNA for the CDR3 is TGTGCCAGCTCAAGTGGGCCAGGGCGGCAGCCCCAGCATTTT.

This chain uses TRBV5-5 with TRBJ2-5; 14 positions agree with TRBD2. Germline CDR1 and CDR2: SGHKS and YYEKEE (reference sequence). The CDR3 totals 18 residues. V dropped 0 bases and J dropped 5; count of bases not matched to a gene: 9. The CDR3, as DNA: TGTGCCAGCAGCTTGGCCGTAGGACTAGCGGGGGGCTGGGAGACCCAGTACTTC. It is translated as CASSLAVGLAGGWETQYF. The variable domain in full, completed from reference TRBV5-5 and TRBJ2-5, reads DAGVTQSPTHLIKTRGQQVTLRCSPISGHKSVSWYQQVLGQGPQFIFQYYEKEERGRGNFPDRFSARQFPNYSSELNVNALLLGDSALYLCASSLAVGLAGGWETQYFGPGTRLLVL.

The V call is TRBV12-5, the J call TRBJ2-5, with 11 bases aligning to TRBD1. CDR1 and CDR2 from the germline V gene are LGHNT and FRNRAP. The CDR3 extends over 16 amino acids. The V gene end was trimmed by 0 bases and the J gene end by 5 bases; junction bases not matched to a gene: 5. CDR3 sequence (DNA): TGTGCTAGTGGTTTGGTCCTCGGGACAGGGGGTGAGACCCAGTACTTC. Amino acids: CASGLVLGTGGETQYF.

The chain joins TRBV7-9 to TRBJ2-5; D gene ambiguous. Germline CDR1 is SEHNR and CDR2 is FQNEAQ (reference sequence). Between the trimmed V and J ends, which lost 2 bases and 1 base, there was a span of 11 bases. The CDR3 is made up of 15 amino acids. Written as DNA, the CDR3 is TGTGCCAGCAGCTTATCAGTAGCCCCCCAAGAGACCCAGTACTTC. Translated, it gives CASSLSVAPQETQYF.

The chain joins TRBV5-4 to TRBJ1-6; TRBD1 matches at 11 bases. Germline trimming cut 4 bases from V and 10 bases from J; bases unmatched to any gene: 4. The CDR3 is made up of 14 amino acids. CDR1 is SGHNT, CDR2 YYREEE, per germline (reference sequence). The CDR3 DNA is TGTGCCAGCAGCCTGGGACAGGGGGGATCACCCCTCCACTTT. It encodes CASSLGQGGSPLHF.

This clone has a single count. The V and J genes are TRBV19 and TRBJ1-1, with 12 nucleotides matching TRBD1. CDR3 length: 18 amino acids. Germline-derived CDR1 and CDR2 are LNHDA and SQIVND (reference sequence). V lost 0 bases and J lost 0; bases outside the gene matches: 5. This chain's CDR3 is CASSIDRDRGPVNTEAFF. Here the CDR3 DNA reads TGTGCCAGTAGTATAGATCGGGACAGGGGGCCGGTGAACACTGAAGCTTTCTTT.

This clone was counted a few times. The rearrangement links TRBV6-4 to TRBJ2-2; unclear D gene. CDR1 is MRHNA and CDR2 is SNTAGT in the germline V gene. The CDR3 spans 14 residues. Trimming pared 5 bases from V and 0 bases from J, leaving 7 bases between. The CDR3 DNA reads TGTGCCAGCAGTTTAGAGACGAACACCGGGGAGCTGTTTTTT. It encodes CASSLETNTGELFF.

This rearrangement joins TRBV5-6 to TRBJ1-4; D unresolved. The germline gives CDR1 SGHDT, CDR2 YYEEEE. V lost 3 bases and J lost 5, with 5 bases in between. This CDR3 spans 12 amino acids. For the CDR3, the DNA is TGTGCCAGCAGCTCCGTAAATGAAAAACTGTTTTTT. As protein: CASSSVNEKLFF. The full variable domain, rest sourced from reference TRBV5-6 and TRBJ1-4, is DAGVTQSPTHLIKTRGQQVTLRCSPKSGHDTVSWYQQALGQGPQFIFQYYEEEERQRGNFPDRFSGHQFPNYSSELNVNALLLGDSALYLCASSSVNEKLFFGSGTQLSVL.

The chain has TRBV5-1 and TRBJ2-1; D may be TRBD2 (5 bases). The germline V gene has CDR1 SGHRS and CDR2 YFSETQ. Trimming left V 1 base short and J 6 bases short, with 8 bases between. This CDR3 has 13 residues. The CDR3 bases are TGCGCCAGCAGCTTGTACGGGGTCAATGAGCAGTTCTTC. Protein sequence: CASSLYGVNEQFF. The variable domain in full, completed from reference TRBV5-1 and TRBJ2-1, reads KAGVTQTPRYLIKTRGQQVTLSCSPISGHRSVSWYQQTPGQGLQFLFEYFSETQRNKGNFPGRFSGRQFSNSRSEMNVSTLELGDSALYLCASSLYGVNEQFFGPGTRLTVL.

The sample holds one count of this clone. The V gene is TRBV12-5, the J gene TRBJ1-6, with 7 nucleotides matching TRBD1. This CDR3 region has 14 residues. V trimming: 6 bases; J trimming: 7 bases; junction bases outside the gene matches: 6. Germline V gene data show CDR1 as LGHNT and CDR2 as FRNRAP. CDR3 sequence (DNA): TGTGCTAGTGGCCCCGGGACAGCCAATTCACCCCTCCACTTT. Translating it yields CASGPGTANSPLHF.

The chain is built from TRBV2 and TRBJ2-5; maybe TRBD2 (5 bases). This CDR3 spans 15 amino acids. CDR1 and CDR2 from the germline V gene are SNHLY and FYNNEI. V was shortened by 7 bases and J by 0 bases, with 15 bases between the two germline ends. CDR3 nucleotide sequence: TGTGCCAGCAAGGTCCAGCCGGGGTACCAAGAGACCCAGTACTTC. Its protein product is CASKVQPGYQETQYF.

This rearrangement joins TRBV30 to TRBJ1-1; tentatively, D is TRBD1 (5 bases). This CDR3 comprises 11 residues. CDR1 is GTSNPN and CDR2 is SVGIG in the germline V gene (reference sequence). CDR3 coding DNA: TGTGCAGCTCAAGGGGTGGCTGAAGCTTTCTTT. Protein sequence: CAAQGVAEAFF. Drawing the rest from reference TRBV30 and TRBJ1-1, the complete variable domain is SQTIHQWPATLVQPVGSPLSLECTVEGTSNPNLYWYRQAAGRGLQLLFYSVGIGQISSEVPQNLSASRPQDRQFILSSKKLLLSDSGFYLCAAQGVAEAFFGQGTRLTVV.

The chain combines TRBV2 with TRBJ2-5; 10 bases align to TRBD1. The V segment lost 6 bases and the J segment 4 bases; nucleotides outside the gene matches: 8. Looked up from germline, CDR1 is SNHLY and CDR2 is FYNNEI. CDR3 length: 15 amino acids. CDR3 nucleotides: TGTGCCAGCAGGCGTCCCGGGACAGGGGTAGAGACCCAGTACTTC. Translating it yields CASRRPGTGVETQYF.